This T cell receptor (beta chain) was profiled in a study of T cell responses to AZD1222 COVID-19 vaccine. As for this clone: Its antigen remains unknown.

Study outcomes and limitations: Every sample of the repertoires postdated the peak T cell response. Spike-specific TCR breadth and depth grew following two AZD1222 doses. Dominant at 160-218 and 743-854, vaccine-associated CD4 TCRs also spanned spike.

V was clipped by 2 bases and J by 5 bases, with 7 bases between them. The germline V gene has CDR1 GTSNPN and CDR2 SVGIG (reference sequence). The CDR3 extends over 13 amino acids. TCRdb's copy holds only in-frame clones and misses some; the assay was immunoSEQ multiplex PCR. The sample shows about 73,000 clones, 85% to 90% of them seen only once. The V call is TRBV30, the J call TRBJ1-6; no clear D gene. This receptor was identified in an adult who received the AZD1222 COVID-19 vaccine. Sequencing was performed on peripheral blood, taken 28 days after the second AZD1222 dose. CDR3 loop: CAWSMGNNSPLHF. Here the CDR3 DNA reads TGTGCCTGGAGTATGGGAAATAATTCACCCCTCCACTTT.